This T cell receptor (beta chain) was retrieved from a study of T cells in Graves' hyperthyroidism and ophthalmopathy (dated by TCRdb to between 2018 and 2021). Describing the broader study: Peripheral blood was collected at initial diagnosis, before any treatment. A discovery cohort of about 100 patients, approximately 45 with Graves' ophthalmopathy and more than 55 with stable Graves' hyperthyroidism, was used to find distinguishing TCR V-J signatures. Prospective prediction of ophthalmopathy was tested in an independent validation cohort consisting of 18 hyperthyroidism patients and approximately 16 patients who later progressed to ophthalmopathy. The 100 discovery patients were randomly split 7:3 into training and test sets. Thyroid tissue and blood T-cell repertoires from about six Graves' hyperthyroidism patients were also compared in the study. After sampling, hyperthyroidism patients received methimazole starting at 30 mg daily, and ophthalmopathy patients received high-dose intravenous methylprednisolone. According to the paper, TCR Vbeta CDR3 sequencing was carried out on approximately 140 peripheral blood samples, which came from fewer than 50 ophthalmopathy, under 80 hyperthyroidism and some 17 progressor patients.

With respect to this clonotype: The antigen this receptor binds is unknown. Base qualities are not recorded, but no much larger clone differs from it by a single base.

The TCR beta CDR3 regions were amplified from RNA transcripts. For the first round of RT-PCR on the TCR CDR3, the HTBI primer set was used together with the Qiagen OneStep RT-PCR kit. A second multiplex PCR round built the libraries, followed by size selection and purification. Paired-end sequencing of the libraries was performed with 100 bp reads on an Illumina HiSeq2000. Per the authors' processing: Raw data were processed with SOAPnuke, discarding reads with adapters, uncalled bases, mean Phred below 15, or no exact constant-primer or identifier match. High-quality paired reads were merged using COPE v1.2.5, and each unique nucleotide sequence was defined as a clonotype. MiTCR v1.1 was used to align clonotypes to the IMGT TRBV, TRBD and TRBJ reference segments. The analysis included only V-J combinations with a frequency above 0.0001, which together covered around 99% of the repertoires. The TCS score was defined as the ratio of F50 (clonal expansion) to E x V (chaos), calculated using BLOSUM62-based TCRdist between CDR3 peptides within each V-J. Welch's t-statistics and random forest reduced fewer than 550 V-J features to under 15, which were used in a naive Bayes classifier (R e1071). Through fastp at Q25 and MiXCR, TCRdb rebuilt clones from the public reads, retaining in-frame beta chains. Rows matching on CDR3 protein sequence are summarized as one entry with the most common DNA and genes. The V and J calls, along with clone size, are taken from TCRdb and not from the paper's own processing. The sample table shows hundreds of thousands of distinct CDR3 sequences, and over 15% are seen once. Jointly, the top ten make up over 15% of the sample.

CDR1 and CDR2 are read off the germline V gene as KGHSH and LQKENI. The cysteine opens and the phenylalanine closes a CDR3 of 19 amino acids. Only CDR3 DNA remains: 57 bases, in frame from the first base. Trimming takes 3 bases off V and 1 base off J; junction bases not matched to a gene: 11. What the study reported, not specific to this receptor: In validation, progression to ophthalmopathy was predicted by the model with almost 71% sensitivity and under 85% specificity, a median of about 6 months before onset. Most expanded thyroid clonotypes (frequency above 0.001) were also detected in blood, suggesting blood repertoires may reflect thyroid immune responses. A model built on a 13 V-J signature distinguished ophthalmopathy from stable hyperthyroidism, reaching 85% to 90% sensitivity and under 84% specificity in cross-validation and 80%/75% in testing. No statistical method was used to set the sample size in advance, and investigators knew the group allocation.

Hyperthyroidism patients were aged 18 to 65 years and newly diagnosed, with disease duration of less than 2 months. Any patient with an uncontrolled infection, another autoimmune disease, pregnancy or lactation was excluded. Diagnoses were based on clinical symptoms, serum thyroxine and TRAb, thyroid ultrasound and orbital computed tomography. Blood from progressor patients was collected at the time of first diagnosis with hyperthyroidism, before any ophthalmopathy symptoms had appeared. PBMCs were separated from 7.5 to 10 ml of fresh peripheral blood using Ficoll-Paque density gradient centrifugation. Patients classed as progressors first received a Graves' hyperthyroidism diagnosis and then went on to develop ophthalmopathy during follow-up. Total RNA was extracted with Trizol reagent, and quality was checked on an Agilent 2100 Bioanalyzer.

Recombination connected TRBV18 to TRBJ2-3, with TRBD2 matching 12 junction bases. This receptor was taken from a woman in her fifties or sixties with Graves' hyperthyroidism that later progressed to Graves' ophthalmopathy. Sequenced input: blood. The CDR3 reads CASSPFLGLAGKGTDTQYF. The nucleotides read TGTGCCAGCTCACCGTTTTTGGGACTAGCGGGTAAGGGCACAGATACGCAGTATTTT.